This T cell receptor beta chain stems from a study of T cells in localized non-small cell lung cancer. The ends were cut back, 3 bases at V and 4 bases at J, with 14 bases in the middle. The CDR3 is made up of 15 amino acids. CDR1 and CDR2 from the germline V gene are SGHRS and YFSETQ. Profiled with immunoSEQ multiplex PCR; TCRdb holds only in-frame clones, not every one. Here the sample spans approximately 41,000 clones, about 88% being singletons. This chain joins TRBV5-1 and TRBJ1-3; no reliable D call. This TCR derives from a woman between 18 and 55 years old with stage III lung adenocarcinoma. This sample comprised peripheral blood, obtained before any cancer treatment. CDR3 sequence (DNA): TGCGCCAGCAGCTCGGAACTTCGAGCCGGAAACACCATATATTTT. It encodes CASSSELRAGNTIYF.